These T cell receptor beta chains were read from a single sample in a study of CD8 T cells in ankylosing spondylitis. TCRdb re-analysed the 5' RACE reads in MiXCR, keeping a single row per CDR3 protein. The sample lists some 450,000 distinct CDR3 sequences, more than 15% occurring once. Sequencing was carried out using blood, either unsorted or a sorted T cell fraction (not recorded which). The receptor set was obtained from a male donor with ankylosing spondylitis. Each CDR3 is given with its conserved first and last residue. D genes are given only for firm matches. Size values are once, few and many counts, or a class for expanded clones, and some rows have none.

clone size	J gene	V gene	D gene	CDR3 DNA	CDR3 protein
.	TRBJ2-2	TRBV7-2	TRBD2	TGTGCCAGCAGCCGACTAGCGTCGACCGGGGAGCTGTTTTTT	CASSRLASTGELFF
many	TRBJ1-2	TRBV29-1	.	TGCAGCGTTGACAGGGACGGATTAGGCTACACCTTC	CSVDRDGLGYTF
few	TRBJ1-1	TRBV12-3/TRBV12-4	.	TGTGCCAGCAGCCCCCGGGGCCTTTTTATGAACACTGAAGCTTTCTTT	CASSPRGLFMNTEAFF
few	TRBJ2-5	TRBV5-1	.	TGCGCCAGCAGCTTGATGACAGCGTACCAAGAGACCCAGTACTTC	CASSLMTAYQETQYF
.	TRBJ2-1	TRBV6-5	TRBD2	TGTGCCAGCAGTTACTCTGCTAGCGGGGGCCCGACGGGGTTCTTC	CASSYSASGGPTGFF
.	TRBJ2-1	TRBV6-5	TRBD2	TGTGCCAACAGTTACGGACTAGCGGGGACCAATGAGCAGTTCTTC	CANSYGLAGTNEQFF
.	TRBJ2-5	TRBV10-3	.	TGTGCCATTTCCTTGGCGTACTCTGTGGAGACCCAGTACTTC	CAISLAYSVETQYF
few	TRBJ2-3	TRBV20-1	TRBD1	TGCAGTGCTCCAGACAGGGGGACAGATACGCAGTATTTT	CSAPDRGTDTQYF
.	TRBJ1-3	TRBV20-1	.	TGCAGTGCTAGCGGGGGGCAGAGCACCATATATTTT	CSASGGQSTIYF
.	TRBJ2-2	TRBV11-3	.	TGTGCCAGCAGCCAGGGCACGACTGCGAACACCGGGGAGCTGTTTTTT	CASSQGTTANTGELFF
few	TRBJ1-2	TRBV7-9	.	TGTGCCAGCACCAGGGACTCCCCCCTTTCTGGGGGCTACACCTTC	CASTRDSPLSGGYTF
few	TRBJ1-5	TRBV20-1	.	TGCAGTGCTGTTCGCGATACAGGGTTGGAACAGCCCCAGCATTTT	CSAVRDTGLEQPQHF
.	TRBJ2-7	TRBV27	.	TGTGCCAGCAGTTTCCGAGGGAGTCCCTACGAGCAGTACTTC	CASSFRGSPYEQYF
.	TRBJ1-2	TRBV20-1	.	TGCAGTGCTCAGAACCTTGACAGGTCAGAGGCCGCGTACACCTTC	CSAQNLDRSEAAYTF
.	TRBJ2-7	TRBV9	TRBD1	TGTGCCAGCAGCGTAGATCCAGGGGGCGGGTACGAGCAGTACTTC	CASSVDPGGGYEQYF
.	TRBJ2-1	TRBV12-3/TRBV12-4	TRBD2	TGTGCCAGCAGAAGACTAGCGGGAGGTGATGAGCAGTTCTTC	CASRRLAGGDEQFF
.	TRBJ2-7	TRBV6-1	.	TGTGCCAGCCGGGAGGGGGCCTACTACGAGCAGTACTTC	CASREGAYYEQYF
.	TRBJ1-3	TRBV20-1	TRBD1	TGCAGTGCTAGGCACGGGACAGGGGCTGGAAACACCATATATTTT	CSARHGTGAGNTIYF
few	TRBJ1-4	TRBV6-1	.	TGTGCCAGCAGTGAAGTGATTGAAAAACTGTTTTTT	CASSEVIEKLFF
many	TRBJ2-2	TRBV5-1	.	TGCGCCAGCAGCGACCTGAACACCGGGGAGCTGTTTTTT	CASSDLNTGELFF
.	TRBJ2-5	TRBV29-1	TRBD1	TGCAGCGTTGAAAAACAGGGGATAGAGACCCAGTACTTC	CSVEKQGIETQYF
.	TRBJ2-7	TRBV19	.	TGTGCCAGTAGTATAGGAGGACTCCGGCCCTACGAGCAGTACTTC	CASSIGGLRPYEQYF
.	TRBJ2-2	TRBV20-1	TRBD2	TGCAGTGCTAACAGCGGGAGGGCCGGCACCGGGGAGCTGTTTTTT	CSANSGRAGTGELFF
.	TRBJ2-7	TRBV27	TRBD1	TGTGCCAGCAGCGCCTGGACAGGGTCCTACGAGCAGTACTTC	CASSAWTGSYEQYF
.	TRBJ2-7	TRBV20-1	.	TGCAGTGCGATGCCGGGGGCCTCCTACGAGCAGTACTTC	CSAMPGASYEQYF
.	TRBJ2-1	TRBV10-1	.	TGCGCCAGCAGTGAATCGGCGGAGATGAATGAGCAGTTCTTC	CASSESAEMNEQFF
few	TRBJ2-1	TRBV12-3/TRBV12-4	.	TGTGCCAGCGGAGTAAGGTACTCCTACAATGAGCAGTTCTTC	CASGVRYSYNEQFF
many	TRBJ2-3	TRBV20-1	TRBD1	TGCAGTGCTAGCCACAGGGGGCAGGGAGACACAGATACGCAGTATTTT	CSASHRGQGDTDTQYF
few	TRBJ2-1	TRBV5-1	.	TGCGCCAGCAGCCCCGCCGAGCGGGTCAATGAGCAGTTCTTC	CASSPAERVNEQFF
few	TRBJ2-5	TRBV5-1	TRBD1	TGCGCCAGCAGTAAGGGGGCAGGTATAGAGACCCAGTACTTC	CASSKGAGIETQYF
few	TRBJ2-2	TRBV5-1	.	TGCGCCAGCAGCATTTCTAGCGTAGCGAACACCGGGGAGCTGTTTTTT	CASSISSVANTGELFF
.	TRBJ2-2	TRBV4-2	.	TGTGCCAGCAGCCAATTCGGCGGGATGAACACCGGGGAGCTGTTTTTT	CASSQFGGMNTGELFF
once	TRBJ2-5	TRBV5-5	TRBD2	TGTGCCAGCAGACCACTAGCGGGAGGGAGTCAAGAGACCCAGTACTTC	CASRPLAGGSQETQYF
few	TRBJ1-1	TRBV6-1	.	TGTGCCAGCTGGGATCTGAACACTGAAGCTTTCTTT	CASWDLNTEAFF
many	TRBJ1-2	TRBV5-1	TRBD1	TGCGCCAGCAGCTCGGGACAGAACTATGGCTACACCTTC	CASSSGQNYGYTF
many	TRBJ2-7	TRBV12-3/TRBV12-4	TRBD1	TGTGCCAGCAGCCAAGGGACAGGACCATACGAGCAGTACTTC	CASSQGTGPYEQYF
few	TRBJ1-2	TRBV28	.	TGTGCCAGCAGTGCGACGGACAGAATACTTTCTAACTATGGCTACACCTTC	CASSATDRILSNYGYTF